Following are 3 T cell receptor beta chains from one sample sequenced in a study of tumor-infiltrating lymphocytes in primary liver carcinoma. Unsorted bulk tissue (roughly 17-34 mg) underwent RNA and DNA co-extraction. TCR beta cDNA came from about 470 ng total RNA, primed with a constant-region primer. Sequencing libraries for TCR beta derived from three nested multiplex PCR rounds that used slightly modified ARM-PCR. Researchers ran the first two PCR rounds for roughly 11 cycles each with TRBV1-TRBV30 forward primers and a C-beta reverse primer. Each CDR3 protein gets one entry after TCRdb re-called the multiplex PCR reads with MiXCR. The table records about 200,000 distinct CDR3 sequences, 85% of them present only once. Sequenced: tumor tissue from primary liver carcinoma. These TCRs come from a man aged 40-55 years with primary liver carcinoma and hepatitis B virus infection.

The rearrangement joins TRBV29-1 to TRBJ2-7; 7 nucleotides line up with TRBD1. The CDR3 is 13 residues long. CDR1 is SQVTM and CDR2 is ANQGSEA in the germline V gene. The CDR3 region is CGAWTGPSYEQYF. CDR3 sequence (DNA): TGCGGCGCCTGGACAGGTCCTTCGTACGAGCAGTACTTC.

CDR3 bases: TGTATCAGCACCACTTTGGCGCTAGCCAAAAACATTCAGTACTTC. This translates into CISTTLALAKNIQYF. The J gene is TRBJ2-4, the V gene TRBV11-2, with D uncertain. This CDR3 is built from 15 residues. CDR1 and CDR2 from the germline V gene are SGHAT and FQNNGV.

Only one count was recorded for this clonotype. Given the absence of the conserved phenylalanine or tryptophan at the CDR3 end, a read error is likely. This chain uses TRBV6-1 with TRBJ1-1; D unclear. Trimming cost V 5 bases and J 1 base, with 11 bases left between them. Germline CDR1 MNHNS, CDR2 SASEGT. The CDR3 has 14 residues. The CDR3 loop is CASSFDWANTEAFS. In nucleotides, the CDR3 is TGTGCCAGCAGTTTCGACTGGGCGAACACTGAAGCTTTCTCT.